This T cell receptor beta chain appears in the sequencing data of a study of blood T cells in healthy people across ages. Study as a whole: About one barcoded beta molecule was captured per two T cells (by template switching).

Alongside a J-beta primer mix, a sample-barcoded 5' primer served in a second PCR lasting about 7 to 11 cycles. Each cDNA was tagged by a template-switch adaptor containing 12 random nucleotides. TCRdb re-called the 5' RACE reads with MiXCR, one entry per CDR3 protein. Of 630,000 or so distinct CDR3 sequences in the sample, about 30% were seen once. Researchers report isolating at least 6 million PBMCs per sample. Germline loops: CDR1 LGHNA, CDR2 YNFKEQ. With V trimmed by 0 bases and J by 0 bases, 11 bases remained unmatched. The CDR3 totals 21 residues. V gene TRBV4-2 combines with J gene TRBJ1-6; the match to TRBD1 covers 10 bases. The receptor was isolated from a woman over 75 in good health. Sequenced sample: blood. The CDR3 spells CASSQDPKDRGFSSYNSPLHF. The DNA of the CDR3 is TGTGCCAGCAGCCAAGATCCGAAGGACAGGGGGTTTAGCTCCTATAATTCACCCCTCCACTTT.